This T cell receptor beta chain appears in the sequencing data of a study of regulatory T cells in long-lasting Graves disease (dated by TCRdb to the early 2020s). Broadly, across the study: Newly diagnosed Graves' disease patients had taken antithyroid drugs for less than 3 months. Persistent Graves' disease patients were compared with newly diagnosed Graves' disease patients by peripheral blood TCR sequencing and RNA sequencing. The study was registered as a clinical trial and conducted in China. A total of roughly 33 samples were covered by TCR sequencing, comprising approximately 13 persistent and around 20 newly diagnosed Graves' disease patients.

Library preparation employed multiplex PCR. Sequencing used an Illumina HiSeq 4000. iRepertoire HTBI primers and Arm-PCR amplification of CDR3 regions were used to construct TCR beta libraries. Before sequencing, the PCR products underwent gel purification. Per the authors' processing: Gene usage analysis of CDR3 amino acid clonotypes relied on the 55 to 80 TRBV and more than twelve TRBJ segments identified across samples. Filtered high-quality paired reads were merged into contigs using COPE and FqMerger. BLAST was used to align contigs to the IMGT TRBV, TRBD and TRBJ reference genes, and CDR3 was defined following IMGT. Any clonotype with a frequency above 0.1% was counted as a highly expanded clone. Repertoire diversity was measured by Shannon entropy, and V-J evenness by the Gini coefficient. Clonotypes shared by more than one individual were considered public. TCRdb reran the public reads through fastp at Q25 and MiXCR, keeping productive beta chains. Rows are unified per CDR3 protein, each entry keeping the most common DNA and genes. The V and J calls, along with clone size, are taken from TCRdb and not from the paper's own processing. Within this sample are about 240,000 distinct CDR3 sequences, with 20% to 25% of them counted one time only. 11% to 15% of the sample rests with the top ten.

This clonotype was recorded at least ten times. Its antigen is not yet known. The record has no base qualities; no much larger clone is one base away. As encoded in the germline V gene (reference sequence), CDR1 is LNHDA while CDR2 is SQIVND. Between the V and J ends, shortened by 7 bases and 3 bases respectively, the junction contains 9 bases. The CDR3 measures 13 amino acids from cysteine to phenylalanine. Of the read, only the CDR3 DNA is kept; its 39 bases are in frame from base 1. Findings and caveats that apply to the study as a whole: Persistent patients shared more public clonotypes among themselves (around 2,500) than newly diagnosed patients did (more than 850). Compared with newly diagnosed patients, persistent Graves' disease patients had lower TCR Shannon entropy and fewer highly expanded clones, which suggests clonal expansion. The study examined only peripheral blood because the primary lesion, thyroid tissue, could not be accessed. The authors noted that the small sample size was a limitation that may lower accuracy. Sequencing and analysis were limited to the TCR beta chain. TRBV28, TRBJ1-2 and TRBJ2-5 were preferentially used in persistent disease, while TRBV20-1 and TRBJ2-1 were favored in newly diagnosed disease.

The time point label for this specimen denotes: newly diagnosed GD, antithyroid drugs for less than 3 months. For both TCR sequencing and RNA sequencing, RNA was extracted from PBMCs using TRIzol. Graves' disease was diagnosed according to American Thyroid Association guidelines. Patients were recruited from an endocrinology department in Xi'an, China. From each patient, nine milliliters of peripheral blood was collected into an EDTA anticoagulant tube. PBMCs were isolated by Ficoll Paque Plus density gradient separation without further T cell sorting. An Agilent 2100 Bioanalyzer and agarose gel were used to assess RNA quality, and a NanoDrop 2000 was used to measure RNA concentration.

The chain was built from TRBV19 and TRBJ2-2, with the D gene not confidently named. The sample here was peripheral blood mononuclear cells (PBMCs), taken at new diagnosis, from a patient treated with antithyroid drugs. The TCR comes from a female donor with Graves disease. The nucleotide sequence reads TGTGCCAGTATGGTGGGATACACCGGGGAGCTGTTTTTT. It is translated as CASMVGYTGELFF.